Listed here are 14 T cell receptor beta chains from one sample, sequenced in a study of vaccination effects on CD4 cells after COVID-19. Their target antigens are unknown. Measured with immunoSEQ multiplex PCR; TCRdb has only the in-frame clones, and not every one. The sample lists under 40,000 clones; 55% to 75% were seen once. Before any sequencing was done, the ViraFEST assay used viral peptide pools to expand antigen-specific CD4+ T cells. Subsequent to approximately 11 days of culture, CD4+ T cells were isolated. Two-dose BNT162b2 or mRNA-1273 vaccination was given to participants. The source was CD4+ T cells from PBMCs cultured with HCoV-229E spike peptides, collected after COVID-19 vaccination. These receptors all stem from a human donor who received a COVID-19 vaccine.

The rearrangement joins TRBV5-6 to TRBJ2-7; no firm D call. CDR1 is SGHDT and CDR2 is YYEEEE in the germline V gene. V shed 3 bases and J shed 0 bases, with 1 base lying between them. The CDR3 contains 11 residues. DNA for the CDR3: TGTGCCAGCAGCTCCTCCTACGAGCAGTACTTC. It specifies CASSSSYEQYF.

This chain joins TRBV11-1 and TRBJ1-6; 9 positions agree with TRBD1. V dropped 2 bases and J dropped 10; count of bases not matched to a gene: 9. In germline, CDR1 is SGHAT, CDR2 FQDESV (reference sequence). CDR3 size: 16 residues. CDR3 sequence: CASSLRLGQGLSPLHF. CDR3 DNA: TGTGCCAGCAGCTTACGATTGGGACAGGGATTGTCACCCCTCCACTTT.

The chain has TRBV2 and TRBJ2-7; TRBD1 is a possible D gene (6 bases). V dropped 8 bases and J dropped 2 bases, with 13 bases sitting between them. CDR1 is SNHLY, CDR2 FYNNEI, per germline. This CDR3 comprises 13 residues. CDR3 sequence: CASRRTAAYEQYF. CDR3 DNA: TGTGCCAGCCGCCGGACAGCGGCCTACGAGCAGTACTTC.

The chain recombines TRBV10-3 with TRBJ1-1; D gene unclear. Trimming took off 10 bases at V and 2 bases at J, with 5 bases between the two ends. Germline CDR1 reads ENHRY; CDR2 reads SYGVKD. The CDR3 spans 10 residues. The DNA of the CDR3 is TGTGCCACCGGAAACACTGAAGCTTTCTTT. It codes for CATGNTEAFF.

The chain couples TRBV5-4 to TRBJ2-1; D ambiguous. Germline V gene data show CDR1 as SGHNT and CDR2 as YYREEE (reference sequence). CDR3 size: 14 residues. The ends were cut back, 7 bases at V and 5 bases at J, with 16 bases in the middle. CDR3 nucleotide sequence: TGTGCCAGCTCCCCGCGGCGTAAGGACAATGAGCAGTTCTTC. It is translated as CASSPRRKDNEQFF.

The rearrangement links TRBV11-2 to TRBJ1-1; D perhaps matches TRBD1 (6 bases). V was shortened by 3 bases and J by 5 bases, with 28 bases between the two germline ends. Germline V gene lookup returns CDR1 SGHAT and CDR2 FQNNGV. The CDR3 has 19 residues. CDR3 bases: TGTGCCAGCAGCTTGGGGTCCCGAGGGGGGGGTCTTAAACAAACTGAAGCTTTCTTT. Its translation is CASSLGSRGGGLKQTEAFF.

This clone is medium-sized. The chain is built from TRBV10-3 and TRBJ2-1; no clear D. Per germline, CDR1 ENHRY and CDR2 SYGVKD. The CDR3 covers 18 residues. V was clipped by 0 bases and J by 0 bases, with 15 bases between them. This CDR3 reads CAISESMNKAVSYNEQFF. The CDR3 bases are TGTGCCATCAGTGAGTCGATGAATAAGGCGGTCTCCTACAATGAGCAGTTCTTC.

This rearrangement joins TRBV6-5 to TRBJ1-6, with TRBD1 matching over 9 bases. V lost 6 bases to trimming and J lost 6 bases; unmatched junction nucleotides: 6. This CDR3 spans 15 amino acids. CDR1 and CDR2 (germline): MNHEY, SVGAGI. The CDR3 nucleotides read TGTGCCAGCAGCGCGGACAGGGGCGGTAATTCACCCCTCCACTTT. It is translated as CASSADRGGNSPLHF.

V gene TRBV5-1 combines with J gene TRBJ2-1, with D uncertain. This CDR3 region has 13 residues. Trimming removed 1 base at V and 9 bases at J, with 11 bases between. The V gene's germline CDR1 is SGHRS and CDR2 YFSETQ. The CDR3 here is CASSLSVASEQFF. CDR3 DNA sequence: TGCGCCAGCAGCTTGTCGGTAGCCAGTGAGCAGTTCTTC.

The chain combines TRBV5-1 with TRBJ2-4, with TRBD1 identical over 7 bases. The CDR3 sequence is 15 residues long. The junction had 7 bases not matched to a gene; V was cut back by 4 bases and J by 3 bases. The germline CDR1 and CDR2 sequences are SGHRS and YFSETQ. The CDR3 nucleotides read TGCGCCAGCAGCGCCTCGACAGGGAACAAAAACATTCAGTACTTC. Its translation is CASSASTGNKNIQYF. The variable domain in full, with the rest retrieved from reference TRBV5-1 and TRBJ2-4, is KAGVTQTPRYLIKTRGQQVTLSCSPISGHRSVSWYQQTPGQGLQFLFEYFSETQRNKGNFPGRFSGRQFSNSRSEMNVSTLELGDSALYLCASSASTGNKNIQYFGAGTRLSVL.

This clone showed up just a few times. The chain carries TRBV19 and TRBJ1-5; D remains ambiguous. Germline assignment: CDR1 LNHDA and CDR2 SQIVND (reference sequence). Between the trimmed V and J ends, which lost 2 bases and 4 bases, there was a span of 12 bases. The CDR3 sequence is 15 residues long. The CDR3 spells CASSIPGKLNQPQHF. In DNA form, the CDR3 reads TGTGCCAGTAGTATACCCGGGAAATTAAATCAGCCCCAGCATTTT.

V gene TRBV19 combines with J gene TRBJ2-5; D unresolved. The germline CDR1 and CDR2 sequences are LNHDA and SQIVND (reference sequence). The CDR3 covers 15 residues. V shed 7 bases and J shed 2 bases, with 17 bases lying between them. The CDR3 loop reads CASKRSGIPQETQYF. CDR3 coding DNA: TGTGCCAGTAAACGGTCAGGAATTCCACAAGAGACCCAGTACTTC.

This clone was detected only a few times. The chain couples TRBV5-8 to TRBJ2-7; D call uncertain. Germline assignment: CDR1 SGHTS and CDR2 YDEGEE. The CDR3 contains 14 residues. V lost 1 base and J 4 bases, leaving 12 bases between the germline ends. In DNA form, the CDR3 reads TGTGCCAGCAGCTTGTATCCGGGCCAGTACGAGCAGTACTTC. This codes for CASSLYPGQYEQYF.

This rearrangement joins TRBV6-5 to TRBJ1-3; no definite D call. This CDR3 comprises 15 residues. Trimming removed 7 bases from V and 5 bases from J, with 18 bases in between. Looked up from germline, CDR1 is MNHEY and CDR2 is SVGAGI. The CDR3 protein is CASTLRPDARNTIYF. DNA of the CDR3: TGTGCCAGCACTTTACGCCCGGACGCTCGAAACACCATATATTTT.